A selection of T cell receptor beta chains follows, all from one sample in a study of tumor and adjacent non-tumor tissue in lung cancer. TCRdb re-analysed the multiplex PCR reads in MiXCR, keeping a single row per CDR3 protein. The repertoire holds some 74,000 distinct CDR3 sequences, with 55% to 80% as singletons. Sequenced material: lung tumor tissue. The receptors originated from a woman aged 40 to 50 with non-small cell lung cancer. CDR3s include the opening cysteine and the closing phenylalanine or tryptophan. The D gene is left open where the match is weak. The size entry is marked missing in some rows and otherwise reads once, few, many or a size class.

d_call | v_call | clone_size | cdr3_aa
TRBD1 | TRBV5-6 | many | CASSFTGVLSYEQYF
TRBD1 | TRBV29-1 | many | CSAQGQEETQYF
- | TRBV11-3 | once | CAGPESGVVETLYF
TRBD2 | TRBV12-3/TRBV12-4 | - | CTSSLAGGNNEQFF
- | TRBV28 | - | CASRLGSLNSLPHF
TRBD2 | TRBV6-5 | - | CASSFGTSGVNERFF
TRBD2 | TRBV7-8 | - | CASSFYGLAGETDTQYF
TRBD1 | TRBV5-5 | - | CANSLPLRDSGTEAFF
TRBD2 | TRBV29-1 | - | CSIDDSSGKANEQFF
TRBD1 | TRBV12-3/TRBV12-4 | - | CASNFQGVVVQETQYF
- | TRBV29-1 | once | CNVDVQGDSYERYF
- | TRBV6-5 | - | CASRMIGGSDGQYF
- | TRBV7-9 | many | CASSFNQGSREKLFF
- | TRBV10-2 | - | CASNIGINHGYTF
- | TRBV29-1 | - | CSVKGTTTGGELLF
- | TRBV6-2/TRBV6-3 | - | CTSSYQQNTETFF